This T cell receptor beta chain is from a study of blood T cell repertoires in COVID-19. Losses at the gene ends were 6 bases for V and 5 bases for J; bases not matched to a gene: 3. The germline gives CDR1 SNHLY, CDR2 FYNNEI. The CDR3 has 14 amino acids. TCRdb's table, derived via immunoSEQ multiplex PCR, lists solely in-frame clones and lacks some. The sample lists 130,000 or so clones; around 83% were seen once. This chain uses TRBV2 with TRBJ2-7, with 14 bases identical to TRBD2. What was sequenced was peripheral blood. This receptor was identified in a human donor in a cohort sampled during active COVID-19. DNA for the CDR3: TGTGCCAGCAGGGGACTAGCGGGAGTCAACGAGCAGTACTTC. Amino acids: CASRGLAGVNEQYF.